The subject of this entry is one TCR beta chain. Its target is not known. The sample comes from a study of cytomegalovirus exposure and HLA in healthy donors. Overall study: From 150 million to 200 million T cells, an earlier analysis saw roughly 120 million unique TCR beta sequences. Whole-study findings and limits: Some segments of the V type, notably TRBV6-2 and TRBV6-3, were excluded as indistinguishable. Using a false discovery rate of 0.05, a later analysis showed that 16,951 TCR beta sequences were associated with HLA alleles. A few of the chains that were CMV-associated were confirmed in vitro to be specific for CMV antigens.

PCR primers comprised 60 Vbeta and 13 Jbeta primers. Sequenced by immunoSEQ multiplex PCR; TCRdb stores in-frame clones only, minus some. The sample gives around 64,000 clones, less than 90% of which show up once; about 10% is in the top ten. This CDR3 has 17 residues. CDR1 and CDR2 (germline): MNHEY, SMNVEV (reference sequence). Trimming at V came to 3 bases and at J to 2 bases, leaving 9 bases not matched to a gene. The gene calls are TRBV27 and TRBJ2-1; 8 bases fit TRBD2. The TCR sequence derives from a female donor in good health and CMV-seronegative. Sequenced input: PBMCs. This chain's CDR3 is CASSFRGLAYTYNEQFF. The CDR3 nucleotides read TGTGCCAGCAGTTTCCGAGGACTAGCCTATACCTACAATGAGCAGTTCTTC.